What follows are 13 T cell receptor beta chains derived from one specimen sequenced in a study of blood T cell repertoires in COVID-19. Assay: immunoSEQ multiplex PCR; the TCRdb copy retains only in-frame clones and omits some. The table includes approximately 190,000 clones, about 85% detected once. Sequencing was done on a sample of peripheral blood. These receptors originate from a man between 60 and 75 years old with active or convalescent COVID-19.

The V gene is TRBV5-4, the J gene TRBJ2-1, with TRBD2 matching 11 bases. The germline V gene has CDR1 SGHNT and CDR2 YYREEE (reference sequence). V gave up 4 bases and J gave up 9 bases; unmatched junction bases: 12. The CDR3 loop spans 16 amino acids. In nucleotides, the CDR3 is TGTGCCAGCAGCGCCCTTTTAGCGGGGGGGCCGGGTGAGCAGTTCTTC. This sequence encodes CASSALLAGGPGEQFF.

The chain carries TRBV3-1 (or the pseudogene TRBV3-2) and TRBJ2-1; weak D call: TRBD2 (5 bases). With 8 bases removed from V and 0 bases from J, the gap between germline ends came to 26 bases. The CDR3 loop spans 19 amino acids. Per germline, CDR1 LGHDT and CDR2 YNNKEL (reference sequence). CDR3 bases: TGTGCCAGCCCCCCCGGGGAAAACCCCCGACCATTCTCCTACAATGAGCAGTTCTTC. Protein product: CASPPGENPRPFSYNEQFF.

The chain combines TRBV9 with TRBJ1-1, with a weak D call TRBD1 (5 bases). The length of the CDR3 is 14 residues. Germline V gene sequence: CDR1 SGDLS, CDR2 YYNGEE. Trimming pared 3 bases from V and 0 bases from J, leaving 9 bases between. This CDR3 is CASSEDIMNTEAFF. CDR3 DNA sequence: TGTGCCAGCAGCGAGGACATAATGAACACTGAAGCTTTCTTT.

V usage is TRBV2 and J usage is TRBJ2-3; D is possibly TRBD2 (6 bases). Germline V gives CDR1 SNHLY, CDR2 FYNNEI. The CDR3 has 12 residues. With 4 bases removed from V and 4 bases from J, the gap between germline ends came to 6 bases. DNA for the CDR3: TGTGCCAGCAGTGGGGACTCAGATACGCAGTATTTT. It encodes CASSGDSDTQYF.

V is TRBV23-1 and J is TRBJ2-7, with 8 bases matching TRBD1. TRBV23-1 is an ORF, with its function uncertain. V shed 7 bases, J shed 2 bases, and the junction held 4 bases outside the gene matches. This CDR3 contains 13 residues. The DNA for the CDR3 is TGCGCCAGCACGACAGGGGAGACCTACGAGCAGTACTTC. This translates into CASTTGETYEQYF.

The CDR3 bases are TGTGCCAGCAGCACGCTTGCATCTAGCGGGGATAATGAGCAGTTCTTC. Residues: CASSTLASSGDNEQFF. The chain is built from TRBV9 and TRBJ2-1; 9 nucleotides line up with TRBD2. The CDR3 is made up of 16 amino acids. V lost 4 bases, J lost 7 bases, and 12 bases stayed unmatched. CDR1 and CDR2 (germline): SGDLS, YYNGEE.

This clone was seen a handful of times. The chain recombines TRBV4-1 with TRBJ2-7, with D possibly TRBD1 on 6 matching bases. Germline V gene lookup returns CDR1 MGHRA and CDR2 YSYEKL. Deletions cut 2 bases from V and 6 bases from J, with 23 bases between. CDR3 length: 17 residues. CDR3 region: CASSQQDLIQGAREQYF. As DNA, the CDR3 is TGCGCCAGCAGCCAACAAGATCTTATACAGGGCGCACGCGAGCAGTACTTC.

This chain uses TRBV5-4 with TRBJ2-3; 8 nucleotides align to TRBD1. The CDR3 is made up of 15 amino acids. V was pared by 0 bases and J by 1 base, with 1 base of the junction left unmatched. CDR1 and CDR2 (germline): SGHNT, YYREEE (reference sequence). Written as DNA, the CDR3 is TGTGCCAGCAGCTTGGGGGGACAGGGCACAGATACGCAGTATTTT. Residues: CASSLGGQGTDTQYF.

The V and J genes are TRBV2 and TRBJ2-7; tentatively, D is TRBD1 (7 bases). V lost 8 bases and J 5 bases, leaving 19 bases between the germline ends. The CDR3 extends over 14 amino acids. Germline CDR1 SNHLY, CDR2 FYNNEI. The CDR3 bases are TGTGCCAGCCAGCAGGAGGGGGCCTCGGACGAGCAGTACTTC. The encoded protein is CASQQEGASDEQYF.

The J gene is TRBJ1-1, the V gene TRBV7-2; D unclear. The CDR3 contains 14 residues. Trimming cost V 3 bases and J 0 bases, with 8 bases left between them. Germline CDR1 and CDR2: SGHTA and FQGNSA. CDR3 protein: CASSLGSLNTEAFF. CDR3 nucleotide sequence: TGTGCCAGCAGCTTGGGCAGTTTGAACACTGAAGCTTTCTTT.

This sequence joins TRBV5-1 and TRBJ1-1; 9 bases are shared with TRBD1. The germline CDR1 and CDR2 sequences are SGHRS and YFSETQ. The CDR3 sequence is 16 residues long. V shed 3 bases, J shed 6 bases, and the junction held 12 bases outside the gene matches. The CDR3 protein is CASSSGQGIFSAEAFF. The DNA of the CDR3 is TGCGCCAGCAGCTCCGGACAGGGGATTTTTTCAGCTGAAGCTTTCTTT.

This clone was seen a single time. V and J are TRBV19 and TRBJ2-7; D possibly corresponds to TRBD1 (5 bases). The CDR3 consists of 13 residues. Germline lookup yields CDR1 LNHDA and CDR2 SQIVND (reference sequence). Trimming took 6 bases from V and 4 from J, leaving 13 bases between them. The CDR3 DNA sequence: TGTGCCAGTAGCCCAGGGCCCGGATACGAGCAGTACTTC. Its translation: CASSPGPGYEQYF.

The CDR3 is CASKRLAGGQETQYF. The CDR3 DNA reads as TGTGCCAGCAAGAGACTAGCGGGGGGCCAAGAGACCCAGTACTTC. The chain couples TRBV3-1 (or the pseudogene TRBV3-2) to TRBJ2-5; 13 bases align to TRBD2. This CDR3 contains 15 residues. Germline CDR1 LGHDT, CDR2 YNNKEL (reference sequence). After removal of 7 bases from V and 1 base from J, the junction contained 3 bases not matched to a gene.